The text below deals with one T cell receptor (beta chain). Its specificity is not known. The source of the sample is a study of OX40 agonist ivuxolimab in advanced cancers. Study overall: Participants averaged approximately 65 years of age (range 23 to 79) and were 75% to 90% male. Points from the study as a whole: Averaged across samples, CD8+ T cells carried more expanded clones than CD4+ did.

TCRdb's table, derived via immunoSEQ multiplex PCR, lists solely in-frame clones and lacks some. The data show roughly 32,000 clones, 88% seen once. The CDR3 contains 14 residues. Trimming took 8 bases from V and 2 from J; bases not matched to a gene: 7. Germline CDR1 is MNHEY and CDR2 is SMNVEV (reference sequence). The gene calls are TRBV27 and TRBJ2-7, with 9 positions matching TRBD1. The clonotype originates from an adult with an advanced solid tumor such as melanoma, head and neck, liver or kidney cancer. Specimen: CD4+ or CD8+ T cells sorted from blood, collected in a trial of the OX40 agonist ivuxolimab. In DNA, the CDR3 is TGTGCCAGCCGAATCCGGGACAGGGCCTACGAGCAGTACTTC. Protein product: CASRIRDRAYEQYF.